Listed below are T cell receptor beta chains from one sample, sequenced in a study of T cell responses to AZD1222 COVID-19 vaccine. Sequencing used immunoSEQ multiplex PCR; TCRdb keeps in-frame clones, though not all of them. The data show 100,000 to 150,000 clones, roughly nine tenths seen once. Sample: peripheral blood, taken on day 0 of AZD1222 vaccination. The receptor source for this set is an adult in good health. The CDR3 runs from the conserved cysteine through the conserved F or W. D genes are given only for firm matches. Where a row states a size, it is once, few, many or the class of an expanded clone; other rows omit it.

j_call clone_size v_call d_call cdr3_aa cdr3_nt
TRBJ2-7 . TRBV28 . CASSPAGGHYEQYF TGTGCCAGCAGCCCTGCCGGGGGCCACTACGAGCAGTACTTC
TRBJ2-3 once TRBV9 . CASSEWDFRTDTQYF TGTGCCAGCAGCGAGTGGGACTTCCGCACAGATACGCAGTATTTT
TRBJ2-2 few TRBV2 . CASNDGPNTGELFF TGTGCCAGCAACGACGGACCTAACACCGGGGAGCTGTTTTTT
TRBJ1-1 . TRBV6-5 . CASSYLGSAEAFF TGTGCCAGCAGTTACCTGGGGTCAGCTGAAGCTTTCTTT
TRBJ1-2 . TRBV30 . CAWSVALGDGYTF TGTGCCTGGAGTGTAGCTCTCGGGGATGGCTACACCTTC
TRBJ1-1 . TRBV6-4 . CASSSSMNTEAFF TGTGCCAGCAGTAGTTCCATGAACACTGAAGCTTTCTTT
TRBJ1-6 many TRBV19 . CASRDKGRLQNSPLHF TGTGCCAGTAGAGATAAGGGCAGGCTGCAAAATTCACCCCTCCACTTT
TRBJ1-1 . TRBV30 . CARRQLHTEAFF TGTGCCCGACGACAGCTTCACACTGAAGCTTTCTTT
TRBJ2-2 . TRBV4-2 . CASSQEAANHGSGELFF TGTGCCAGCAGCCAAGAGGCGGCGAACCACGGGTCCGGGGAGCTGTTTTTT
TRBJ1-6 . TRBV6-1 . CASSDYQSLHF TGTGCCAGCAGTGATTATCAGTCCCTCCACTTT
TRBJ2-1 . TRBV5-1 . CASSLAAFGTEQFF TGCGCCAGCAGCTTGGCCGCGTTTGGGACTGAGCAGTTCTTC
TRBJ1-6 . TRBV2 TRBD1 CASFRDRGLNSPLHF TGTGCCAGCTTCCGGGACAGGGGGCTTAATTCACCCCTCCACTTT
TRBJ1-2 . TRBV10-3 . CAISEPGYGYTF TGTGCCATCAGTGAGCCCGGGTATGGCTACACCTTC
TRBJ1-2 . TRBV4-1 . CASSQDSLGGGFYGYTF TGCGCCAGCAGCCAAGATTCCCTTGGGGGGGGGTTCTATGGCTACACCTTC
TRBJ1-1 . TRBV5-1 TRBD1 CASSGWTGDRTEAFF TGCGCCAGCAGCGGGTGGACAGGGGATCGCACTGAAGCTTTCTTT
TRBJ1-3 once TRBV3-1/TRBV3-2 . CASSREGSSNTIYF TGTGCCAGCAGCCGGGAGGGGAGTTCGAACACCATATATTTT
TRBJ1-5 . TRBV12-3/TRBV12-4 . CASSLNQPQHF TGTGCCAGCAGTCTTAATCAGCCCCAGCATTTT
TRBJ1-1 . TRBV5-6 . CASSYLSRITEAFF TGTGCCAGCAGCTACTTGTCCCGAATCACTGAAGCTTTCTTT
TRBJ1-5 . TRBV5-1 . CASSLEGGSNQPQHF TGCGCCAGCAGCTTGGAAGGGGGGAGCAATCAGCCCCAGCATTTT
TRBJ1-4 . TRBV7-6 . CASSSPGRDEKLFF TGTGCCAGCAGCTCCCCGGGCAGGGATGAAAAACTGTTTTTT
TRBJ2-1 . TRBV9 TRBD1 CASSAGQDNEQFF TGTGCCAGCAGCGCCGGACAGGACAATGAGCAGTTCTTC
TRBJ2-7 . TRBV20-1 TRBD1 CSASTQGGEQYF TGCAGTGCTAGTACACAGGGGGGCGAGCAGTACTTC